The 19 T cell receptor beta chains below were found in one sample sequenced in a study of shared clonotypes between healthy human individuals. Only CD45RO-negative cells positively selected for CCR7 counted as naive CD8 cells, so terminally differentiated effector memory CD45RA+ cells were excluded. TCRdb keeps only in-frame clones here, not all; method: immunoSEQ multiplex PCR. The sample holds hundreds of thousands of clones, 95% seen once. The specimen was naive CD8+ T cells sorted from blood. Receptors were obtained from a woman younger than 45 in good health.

The chain is built from TRBV27 and TRBJ2-5; D gene ambiguous. The J call could be wrong; TRBJ2-7 is a better fit for the DNA end. The CDR3 loop spans 13 amino acids. The germline V gene encodes CDR1 MNHEY and CDR2 SMNVEV (reference sequence). The CDR3 is CASSFSGTYEQYF. As DNA, the CDR3 is TGTGCCAGCAGTTTCTCCGGCACCTACGAGCAGTACTTC.

The chain is built from TRBV9 and TRBJ2-7; D is perhaps TRBD2 (5 bases). V gave up 0 bases and J gave up 6 bases, with 7 bases separating them. The germline V gene encodes CDR1 SGDLS and CDR2 YYNGEE. The CDR3 runs to 12 residues. The DNA of the CDR3 is TGTGCCAGCAGCGTAGCGGGAAGCGAGCAGTACTTC. Residues: CASSVAGSEQYF.

The gene calls are TRBV5-6 and TRBJ1-3; no clear D gene. The CDR3 has 13 residues. CDR1 is SGHDT and CDR2 is YYEEEE in the germline V gene. V lost 0 bases, J lost 4 bases, and 5 bases lay in between. The CDR3 loop reads CASSLAGGNTIYF. Written as DNA, the CDR3 is TGTGCCAGCAGCTTGGCCGGGGGAAACACCATATATTTT.

As regards this clone: One end of the junction is discordant with germline, which a read error may explain. V is TRBV5-6 and J is TRBJ1-1; 7 bases are shared with TRBD1. This CDR3 spans 15 amino acids. Germline values: CDR1 SGHDT, CDR2 YYEEEE. The CDR3 loop reads CASSSLTGRDSGNIF. The CDR3 coding sequence is TGTGCCAGCAGCTCCCTGACAGGGAGGGACTCAGGAAACATATTT.

This chain joins TRBV2 and TRBJ1-2, with TRBD1 matching 12 bases. Trimming cost V 8 bases and J 7 bases; bases outside gene matches: 8. Per the germline V gene, CDR1 is SNHLY and CDR2 is FYNNEI. The length of the CDR3 is 14 residues. The CDR3 region has the DNA TGTGCCAGCGTCCCGGGACAGGGGGCGGGTGGCTACACCTTC. It specifies CASVPGQGAGGYTF.

The V and J genes are TRBV4-1 and TRBJ2-7; tentative D call: TRBD2 (6 bases). The V gene's germline CDR1 is MGHRA and CDR2 YSYEKL. CDR3 length: 15 residues. V shed 1 base and J shed 5 bases, with 15 bases lying between them. For the CDR3, the DNA is TGCGCCAGCAGCCAAGTAAGCCTCCCTAGCGACGAGCAGTACTTC. It encodes CASSQVSLPSDEQYF.

This clone was detected once. J is TRBJ1-2 and V is TRBV28; TRBD1 matches at 9 bases. Germline CDR1 is MDHEN and CDR2 is SYDVKM. The V gene end was trimmed by 4 bases and the J gene end by 1 base; junction bases not matched to a gene: 4. The CDR3 extends over 15 amino acids. The CDR3 reads CASSSGQGINYGYTF. The CDR3 DNA is TGTGCCAGCAGTTCCGGACAGGGGATTAACTATGGCTACACCTTC.

The gene calls are TRBV19 and TRBJ1-1; D uncertain. V was cut by 3 bases and J by 11 bases, with 19 bases left in between. This CDR3 region has 14 residues. Germline CDR1 LNHDA, CDR2 SQIVND (reference sequence). The CDR3 DNA sequence: TGTGCCAGTAGTATGCAACACGAAATACTTCCGGCTTTCTTT. This translates into CASSMQHEILPAFF.

In its sample, this clone was seen once. The chain couples TRBV2 to TRBJ1-1; TRBD1 aligns across 9 bases. V lost 10 bases and J lost 2; bases outside the gene matches: 11. The CDR3 contains 15 residues. In germline, CDR1 is SNHLY, CDR2 FYNNEI. The chain's CDR3 is CANSQGARYNTEAFF. As DNA, the CDR3 is TGTGCCAACTCACAGGGGGCGAGGTATAACACTGAAGCTTTCTTT.

This rearrangement joins TRBV2 to TRBJ2-1; 10 bases line up with TRBD2. The CDR3 contains 15 residues. The germline V gene has CDR1 SNHLY and CDR2 FYNNEI. V was clipped by 2 bases and J by 8 bases; unmatched bases: 6. The CDR3 DNA reads TGTGCCAGCAGTGAATGGAGCGGGAGGGCGTATGAGCAGTTCTTC. Encoded protein: CASSEWSGRAYEQFF.

The chain is built from TRBV6-5 and TRBJ1-2; D is unclear. The CDR3 totals 12 residues. Germline CDR1 is MNHEY and CDR2 is SVGAGI. The V end lost 7 bases, the J end lost 5 bases, and 11 bases lay between the germline ends. CDR3 in amino acids: CASMDGKYGYTF. CDR3 coding DNA: TGTGCCAGCATGGACGGCAAATATGGCTACACCTTC.

The rearrangement links TRBV29-1 to TRBJ2-1; possibly TRBD2 for D (6 bases). Per the germline V gene, CDR1 is SQVTM and CDR2 is ANQGSEA. This CDR3 spans 15 amino acids. The V gene lost 6 bases and the J gene lost 6 bases, with 21 bases spanning the gap. CDR3 protein: CSVPSRDLPTNEQFF. In nucleotides, the CDR3 is TGCAGCGTCCCATCGCGGGACTTGCCCACCAATGAGCAGTTCTTC.

The rearrangement links TRBV6-5 to TRBJ2-7; TRBD2 aligns across 9 bases. Trimming cost V 5 bases and J 4 bases; bases outside gene matches: 6. The CDR3 has 14 amino acids. Per germline, CDR1 MNHEY and CDR2 SVGAGI. The CDR3 here is CASSGSGSLYEQYF. The CDR3 coding sequence is TGTGCCAGCAGTGGTAGCGGGAGCCTATACGAGCAGTACTTC.

This chain connects TRBV6-7 to TRBJ1-1; D call uncertain. TRBV6-7 is treated as an ORF (open reading frame) with a function not yet certain. The CDR3 loop spans 14 amino acids. Trimming took off 2 bases at V and 5 bases at J, with 12 bases between the two ends. CDR3 in amino acids: CASSYKHFPTEAFF. The CDR3 nucleotides read TGTGCCAGCAGTTACAAGCACTTCCCGACTGAAGCTTTCTTT.

The chain recombines TRBV7-9 with TRBJ2-3; TRBD2 aligns across 8 bases. The CDR3 has 15 residues. The ends lost 4 bases at V and 1 base at J; junction bases unmatched: 4. Germline CDR1 and CDR2: SEHNR and FQNEAQ (reference sequence). The DNA for the CDR3 is TGTGCCAGCAGCTCCGGGACTAGACGCACAGATACGCAGTATTTT. Encoded protein: CASSSGTRRTDTQYF.

The chain uses TRBV13 and TRBJ2-5, with D perhaps given as TRBD1 or TRBD2 (5 bases each). This CDR3 has 15 residues. Per germline, CDR1 PRHDT and CDR2 FYEKMQ (reference sequence). V lost 6 bases to trimming and J lost 3 bases, with 17 bases between them. CDR3 residues: CASSLTGTEEETQYF. The CDR3 DNA follows: TGTGCCAGCAGTCTTACCGGGACGGAAGAAGAGACCCAGTACTTC.

The chain recombines TRBV28 with TRBJ1-4; D ambiguous. Germline-derived CDR1 and CDR2 are MDHEN and SYDVKM. The CDR3 is 14 amino acids. Trimming took 3 bases from V and 8 from J, leaving 13 bases between them. The CDR3 spells CASSFPDGREKLFF. CDR3 in DNA: TGTGCCAGCAGTTTCCCGGACGGTCGGGAAAAACTGTTTTTT. Full variable domain (missing parts from reference TRBV28 and TRBJ1-4): DVKVTQSSRYLVKRTGEKVFLECVQDMDHENMFWYRQDPGLGLRLIYFSYDVKMKEKGDIPEGYSVSREKKERFSLILESASTNQTSMYLCASSFPDGREKLFFGSGTQLSVL.

The chain couples TRBV28 to TRBJ2-5; 7 bases are a match to TRBD2. Trimming at V came to 3 bases and at J to 1 base, leaving 8 bases not matched to a gene. The CDR3 consists of 16 residues. Germline V gene lookup returns CDR1 MDHEN and CDR2 SYDVKM. The CDR3 DNA sequence: TGTGCCAGCAGTTTGGGGTTAGCGGGCCCCCAAGAGACCCAGTACTTC. This gives the protein CASSLGLAGPQETQYF. The whole variable domain, remainder taken from reference TRBV28 and TRBJ2-5, is DVKVTQSSRYLVKRTGEKVFLECVQDMDHENMFWYRQDPGLGLRLIYFSYDVKMKEKGDIPEGYSVSREKKERFSLILESASTNQTSMYLCASSLGLAGPQETQYFGPGTRLLVL.

V usage is TRBV5-1 and J usage is TRBJ1-3, with TRBD1 identical over 8 bases. The J segment lost 0 bases and the V segment lost 0 bases, leaving 2 bases of the junction unmatched. Germline CDR1 SGHRS, CDR2 YFSETQ. There are 16 residues in the CDR3. The chain's CDR3 is CASSLGGQDSGNTIYF. CDR3 nucleotide sequence: TGCGCCAGCAGCTTGGGGGGACAGGACTCTGGAAACACCATATATTTT.